These 26 T cell receptor beta chains originate from one sample sequenced in a study of blood T cell repertoires in COVID-19. Only in-frame clones appear in the TCRdb table, and some are missing; sequencing was by immunoSEQ multiplex PCR. The sample has roughly 200,000 clones, about three quarters seen once; the top ten hold roughly 2.8%. The material sequenced was peripheral blood. These receptors came from an elderly woman with active or convalescent COVID-19.

The chain joins TRBV4-3 to TRBJ1-1; D gene uncertain. The length of the CDR3 is 14 residues. CDR1 LGHNA and CDR2 YSLEER come from the germline V gene. The V end lost 1 base, the J end lost 4 bases, and 10 bases lay between the germline ends. The CDR3 sequence is CASSQVRAATEAFF. The CDR3, as DNA: TGCGCCAGCAGCCAAGTGCGGGCGGCCACTGAAGCTTTCTTT.

The rearrangement uses TRBV5-6 and TRBJ2-7; D is possibly TRBD2 (6 bases). Per germline, CDR1 SGHDT and CDR2 YYEEEE. Trimming cost V 0 bases and J 5 bases, with 9 bases left between them. This CDR3 contains 13 residues. The chain's CDR3 is CASSLVAGNEQYF. The DNA for the CDR3 is TGTGCCAGCAGCTTGGTGGCGGGGAACGAGCAGTACTTC.

CDR3 protein: CASSSRYTQYF. The CDR3 DNA reads TGTGCCAGCAGCTCGAGGTATACGCAGTATTTT. The V and J genes are TRBV7-2 and TRBJ2-3; D remains unclear. Trimming cost V 4 bases and J 7 bases, with 6 bases left between them. In germline, CDR1 is SGHTA, CDR2 FQGNSA. The CDR3 spans 11 residues.

This clone was picked up a small number of times. V is TRBV5-1 and J is TRBJ1-1, with 10 bases that match TRBD1. V was pared by 2 bases and J by 7 bases, with 11 bases of the junction left unmatched. The CDR3 loop spans 16 amino acids. The germline CDR1 and CDR2 sequences are SGHRS and YFSETQ. CDR3 coding DNA: TGCGCCAGCAGCTTAATTCCGGGACAGGGGACGGGTGAAGCTTTCTTT. Its translation: CASSLIPGQGTGEAFF.

CDR3 sequence: CASSLISGGGITEAFF. Written as DNA, the CDR3 is TGTGCCAGCAGTTTAATTTCTGGGGGGGGGATTACTGAAGCTTTCTTT. This chain connects TRBV27 to TRBJ1-1, with TRBD1 as a possible D gene (5 bases). Germline lookup yields CDR1 MNHEY and CDR2 SMNVEV (reference sequence). Trimming stripped 2 bases from V and 5 bases from J, with 18 bases between. The CDR3 contains 16 residues.

J is TRBJ1-4 and V is TRBV6-1, with D hard to call. The CDR3 is 14 amino acids. CDR1 MNHNS and CDR2 SASEGT come from the germline V gene. V was trimmed by 3 bases and J by 3 bases, leaving 8 bases between them. CDR3 sequence reads: CASSDQVPNEKLFF. The CDR3 DNA reads as TGTGCCAGCAGTGACCAGGTTCCTAATGAAAAACTGTTTTTT.

The chain employs TRBV4-2 and TRBJ1-2; D is uncertain. The germline CDR1 and CDR2 sequences are LGHNA and YNFKEQ. V lost 4 bases, J lost 0 bases, and 12 bases lay in between. The CDR3 sequence is 15 residues long. CDR3 coding DNA: TGTGCCAGCAGCCTCTTTTTCTCTGCTAACTATGGCTACACCTTC. Translated, it gives CASSLFFSANYGYTF.

The rearrangement joins TRBV15 to TRBJ1-1; the match to TRBD1 covers 8 bases. This CDR3 has 15 residues. From germline, CDR1 is LNHNV and CDR2 YYDKDF (reference sequence). The ends lost 1 base at V and 0 bases at J; junction bases unmatched: 1. CDR3 sequence: CATSRGTGMNTEAFF. The CDR3, as DNA: TGTGCCACCAGCAGAGGGACAGGGATGAACACTGAAGCTTTCTTT.

This CDR3 is CASSFGGSSTDTQYF. The CDR3 bases are TGTGCCAGCAGCTTTGGGGGCTCTAGCACAGATACGCAGTATTTT. The chain combines TRBV11-2 with TRBJ2-3; D perhaps matches TRBD1 (6 bases). The ends were cut back, 3 bases at V and 0 bases at J, with 10 bases in the middle. The germline V gene encodes CDR1 SGHAT and CDR2 FQNNGV. The CDR3 has 15 residues. Complete variable domain (other parts from reference TRBV11-2 and TRBJ2-3): EAGVAQSPRYKIIEKRQSVAFWCNPISGHATLYWYQQILGQGPKLLIQFQNNGVVDDSQLPKDRFSAERLKGVDSTLKIQPAKLEDSAVYLCASSFGGSSTDTQYFGPGTRLTVL.

The rearrangement links TRBV2 to TRBJ2-2; TRBD2 matches 11 bases. Germline loops: CDR1 SNHLY, CDR2 FYNNEI. The trim removed 3 bases at V and 5 bases at J, leaving 8 bases unmatched. The CDR3 spans 17 residues. Here the CDR3 reads CASSETSGAVETGELFF. CDR3 in DNA: TGTGCCAGCAGTGAGACTAGCGGGGCGGTGGAAACCGGGGAGCTGTTTTTT.

This chain connects TRBV11-3 to TRBJ2-2, with a tentative D call TRBD2 (6 bases). Trimming stripped 1 base from V and 7 bases from J, with 10 bases between. Germline-derived CDR1 and CDR2 are SGHNT and YENEEA. The CDR3 consists of 14 residues. CDR3 sequence reads: CASSLGREVGELFF. CDR3 in DNA: TGTGCCAGCAGCTTAGGCAGGGAGGTCGGGGAGCTGTTTTTT.

This sequence joins TRBV6-2 or TRBV6-3 and TRBJ1-6, with D hard to call. CDR3 size: 16 residues. Trimming took off 3 bases at V and 12 bases at J, with 21 bases between the two ends. The V gene's germline CDR1 is MNHEY and CDR2 SVGEGT. The CDR3 coding sequence is TGTGCCAGCAGTTATCGATTAGAGGTGTCTCTAGGACCCCTCCACTTT. Translated, it gives CASSYRLEVSLGPLHF.

This clone has only a few counts. The chain links TRBV6-4 to TRBJ1-1; 11 bases align to TRBD1. CDR3 length: 16 residues. The junction had 8 bases not matched to a gene; V was cut back by 4 bases and J by 4 bases. The germline CDR1 and CDR2 sequences are MRHNA and SNTAGT. CDR3 amino acids: CASSADRGRMTTEAFF. Written as DNA, the CDR3 is TGTGCCAGCAGTGCGGACAGGGGGCGCATGACCACTGAAGCTTTCTTT.

This rearrangement joins TRBV6-2 or TRBV6-3 to TRBJ1-1, with D possibly being TRBD1 (5 bases). The CDR3 runs 14 residues. Trimming cost V 2 bases and J 4 bases, with 11 bases left between them. The germline gives CDR1 MNHEY, CDR2 SVGEGT. DNA of the CDR3: TGTGCCAGCAGTTACGAACCCAGGGCCACTGAAGCTTTCTTT. Its translation: CASSYEPRATEAFF.

The chain joins TRBV5-1 to TRBJ1-1; unclear D gene. Looked up from germline, CDR1 is SGHRS and CDR2 is YFSETQ. V lost 4 bases, J lost 3 bases, and 13 bases lay in between. This CDR3 is 14 amino acids long. The CDR3 here is CASSGEIGYTEAFF. Here the CDR3 DNA reads TGCGCCAGCAGCGGGGAGATTGGGTACACTGAAGCTTTCTTT. Full variable domain (rest looked up from reference TRBV5-1 and TRBJ1-1): KAGVTQTPRYLIKTRGQQVTLSCSPISGHRSVSWYQQTPGQGLQFLFEYFSETQRNKGNFPGRFSGRQFSNSRSEMNVSTLELGDSALYLCASSGEIGYTEAFFGQGTRLTVV.

The rearrangement links TRBV30 to TRBJ2-7; tentative D call: TRBD2 (5 bases). V lost 0 bases to trimming and J lost 1 base, with 13 bases between them. The germline gives CDR1 GTSNPN, CDR2 SVGIG (reference sequence). This CDR3 has 15 residues. The CDR3 DNA is TGTGCCTGGAGTGTGGGAACGCCGGGGTCCTACGAGCAGTACTTC. Amino acid sequence: CAWSVGTPGSYEQYF.

The CDR3 sequence: CASSLALAGAGSGADTQYF. The CDR3, as DNA: TGTGCCAGCAGCTTGGCGCTAGCGGGGGCCGGCAGTGGGGCAGATACGCAGTATTTT. V usage is TRBV5-6 and J usage is TRBJ2-3, with 10 bases identical to TRBD2. CDR1 and CDR2 (germline): SGHDT, YYEEEE. V gave up 0 bases and J gave up 4 bases; unmatched junction bases: 14. The CDR3 consists of 19 residues.

The genes are TRBV28 and TRBJ1-1, with TRBD1 as a possible D gene (5 bases). The CDR3 has 13 amino acids. Germline loops: CDR1 MDHEN, CDR2 SYDVKM. V was trimmed by 5 bases and J by 5 bases, leaving 12 bases between them. This CDR3 reads CASSPQGATEAFF. CDR3 nucleotides: TGTGCCAGCAGTCCCCAAGGGGCGACTGAAGCTTTCTTT.

The chain employs TRBV28 and TRBJ2-4; 11 nucleotides align to TRBD1. V lost 4 bases and J lost 5; bases outside the gene matches: 4. This CDR3 spans 15 amino acids. The V gene's germline CDR1 is MDHEN and CDR2 SYDVKM. The CDR3 DNA sequence: TGTGCCAGCAGTTCGGGACAGGGGGACCAAAACATTCAGTACTTC. Its protein is CASSSGQGDQNIQYF.

The V and J genes are TRBV6-6 and TRBJ1-2; TRBD1 matches at 11 bases. V lost 11 bases and J lost 4; bases outside the gene matches: 9. Germline V gene lookup returns CDR1 MNHNY and CDR2 SVGAGI (reference sequence). The CDR3 runs 14 residues. In nucleotides, the CDR3 is TGTGCCGCAACCGGGACAGGGGGATCCTATGGCTACACCTTC. It yields the protein CAATGTGGSYGYTF.

J is TRBJ1-3 and V is TRBV3-1 (or the pseudogene TRBV3-2); D uncertain. Deletions cut 3 bases from V and 0 bases from J, with 15 bases between. The germline V gene encodes CDR1 LGHDT and CDR2 YNNKEL (reference sequence). The CDR3 runs 17 residues. The CDR3, as DNA: TGTGCCAGCAGCCATTACGCGGGCCCTACCTCTGGAAACACCATATATTTT. Its translation: CASSHYAGPTSGNTIYF.

The rearrangement uses TRBV6-5 and TRBJ2-7; 9 bases agree with TRBD1. V lost 6 bases and J lost 3; bases outside the gene matches: 9. CDR1 is MNHEY, CDR2 SVGAGI, per germline. CDR3 length: 15 amino acids. CDR3 DNA sequence: TGTGCCAGCAGCCCCCAAGGGACAGGGTTCTACGAGCAGTACTTC. Translated, it gives CASSPQGTGFYEQYF.

This sequence joins TRBV6-2 or TRBV6-3 and TRBJ1-5, with a possible D match to TRBD1 (6 bases). The CDR3 length is 14 residues. Germline lookup yields CDR1 MNHEY and CDR2 SVGEGT. Trimming cost V 6 bases and J 3 bases, with 12 bases left between them. The CDR3 region is CASSDYRVNQPQHF. The CDR3 DNA is TGTGCCAGCAGCGATTACAGGGTCAATCAGCCCCAGCATTTT.

This rearrangement joins TRBV30 to TRBJ1-5; D perhaps matches TRBD1 (5 bases). The CDR3 is made up of 12 amino acids. V was pared by 2 bases and J by 8 bases, with 10 bases between. Germline CDR1 is GTSNPN and CDR2 is SVGIG (reference sequence). CDR3 bases: TGTGCCTGGAGTTGGGGCGAGGAGCCCCAGCATTTT. This translates into CAWSWGEEPQHF.

In this sample, this clone turned up a few times. The rearrangement uses TRBV7-9 and TRBJ2-7, with D perhaps TRBD2 (5 bases). Per the germline V gene, CDR1 is SEHNR and CDR2 is FQNEAQ (reference sequence). This CDR3 region has 14 residues. The V and J ends lost 2 bases and 4 bases respectively, with 12 bases between them. The CDR3 nucleotides read TGTGCCAGCAGCTTATTTGCAGGCGGGTACGAGCAGTACTTC. It codes for CASSLFAGGYEQYF.

V is TRBV5-1 and J is TRBJ2-7, with 7 bases matching TRBD2. This CDR3 is 14 amino acids long. The germline gives CDR1 SGHRS, CDR2 YFSETQ. V dropped 0 bases and J dropped 5; count of bases not matched to a gene: 5. The DNA of the CDR3 is TGCGCCAGCAGCTTGGCCGTAGGACTAGACGAGCAGTACTTC. Its translation is CASSLAVGLDEQYF.